This is a list of T cell receptor beta chains from one sample in a study of beta chain features in type 1 diabetes. This table comes from immunoSEQ multiplex PCR, and its TCRdb copy is limited to in-frame clones, with some not included. Among around 310,000 clones listed, more than 9.5% were seen once. The sequencing input was naive CD4+ T cells from blood. These receptor sequences come from a woman in her twenties or thirties in good health. CDR3s include the opening cysteine and the closing phenylalanine or tryptophan. The order of the fields is clone size, D gene, J gene, V gene, CDR3 DNA, CDR3 protein. D genes are given only for firm matches. The listing skips clone size in some rows; elsewhere it reads once, few, many or a size class.

few . TRBJ2-3 TRBV6-5 TGTGCCAGCAGTTACGACGGGAGTAGCACAGATACGCAGTATTTT CASSYDGSSTDTQYF
. . TRBJ2-1 TRBV30 TGTGCCTGGAGTAAACAGGTGGCCTACAATGAGCAGTTCTTC CAWSKQVAYNEQFF
. TRBD2 TRBJ2-5 TRBV2 TGTGCCAGCAGTCCAACTAGCGGGATGGAGACCCAGTACTTC CASSPTSGMETQYF
few . TRBJ1-2 TRBV7-2 TGTGCCAGCAGGGACACGAAGGGGTTTCTATATGGCTACACCTTC CASRDTKGFLYGYTF
. TRBD2 TRBJ2-3 TRBV5-4 TGTGCCAGCAGCTTGTTCCGGGAGGGCCCTGATACGCAGTATTTT CASSLFREGPDTQYF
. . TRBJ2-5 TRBV5-1 TGCGCCAGCAGCTTTGGGACTTTGGCGCCTCTGGAGACCCAGTACTTC CASSFGTLAPLETQYF
few . TRBJ1-3 TRBV9 TGTGCCAGCAGCGTAGGAACGGTCTCTGGAAACACCATATATTTT CASSVGTVSGNTIYF
. TRBD1 TRBJ2-3 TRBV4-3 TGCGCCAGCAGCCAAGTAGGGACAGGGGTGGTATTGTACCCAGATACGCAGTATTTT CASSQVGTGVVLYPDTQYF
. . TRBJ2-4 TRBV29-1 TGCAGCGTTGGCAGGGCCAAAAACATTCAGTACTTC CSVGRAKNIQYF
. TRBD1 TRBJ2-5 TRBV5-4 TGTGCCAGCAGCCCTAGACAGGGGTCGGAGACCCAGTACTTC CASSPRQGSETQYF
. . TRBJ1-5 TRBV30 TGTGCCTGGAGTGTCGGGGGGGGCAATCAGCCCCAGCATTTT CAWSVGGGNQPQHF
. TRBD2 TRBJ2-7 TRBV7-2 TGTGCCAGCAGCTTAGGAACTAGCGGGACCTACGAGCAGTACTTC CASSLGTSGTYEQYF
few . TRBJ2-1 TRBV5-1 TGCGCCAGCAGCTTAACAGAGAGCTCCTACAATGAGCAGTTCTTC CASSLTESSYNEQFF
. TRBD1 TRBJ2-5 TRBV27 TGTGCCAGCCAACGGACAGGGAAGGAGGAGACCCAGTACTTC CASQRTGKEETQYF
few TRBD2 TRBJ2-1 TRBV12-5 TGTGCTAGTGGTCCAGGGACTAGCGGGTACAATGAGCAGTTCTTC CASGPGTSGYNEQFF
. . TRBJ2-1 TRBV30 TGTGCCTGGATCCCAAAAGCGGGCAATGAGCAGTTCTTC CAWIPKAGNEQFF
. TRBD2 TRBJ2-7 TRBV7-9 TGTGCCAGCAGCCAGAACCTAGCGGGAGGTATCTACGAGCAGTACTTC CASSQNLAGGIYEQYF
. . TRBJ2-7 TRBV27 TGTGCCAGCAGGTCAGGACAGCTTGGGAGTTACGAGCAGTACTTC CASRSGQLGSYEQYF
. TRBD1 TRBJ1-5 TRBV18 TGTGCCAGCTCCCTGGGACAGGATTTCAATCAGCCCCAGCATTTT CASSLGQDFNQPQHF
. . TRBJ2-7 TRBV6-6 TGTGCCAGCAGCAAGGAGCGCTTAAAATCCTACGAGCAGTACTTC CASSKERLKSYEQYF
. TRBD1 TRBJ2-7 TRBV15 TGTGCCACCAGCAGACCGACAGGGAACTTGGACGAGCAGTACTTC CATSRPTGNLDEQYF
few . TRBJ2-7 TRBV6-6 TGTGCCAGCAGTTACGGGGACACCTCCCACGAGCAGTACTTC CASSYGDTSHEQYF
. TRBD2 TRBJ2-7 TRBV19 TGTGCCAGTAGTATAGGCGGGAGAGGCTACGAGCAGTACTTC CASSIGGRGYEQYF
few TRBD1 TRBJ2-2 TRBV14 TGTGCCAGCAGCCCTCGGACAGGGCCCACCGGGGAGCTGTTTTTT CASSPRTGPTGELFF
few . TRBJ2-2 TRBV6-1 TGTGCCAGCCGTGTGACGAGTCAGGGAAACACCGGGGAGCTGTTTTTT CASRVTSQGNTGELFF
. . TRBJ1-4 TRBV30 TGTGCCTTAAATAGTGAAAAACTGTTTTTT CALNSEKLFF
. . TRBJ2-5 TRBV4-3 TGCGCCAGCAGCCAAGCCGGGACAACTCAAGAGACCCAGTACTTC CASSQAGTTQETQYF
. . TRBJ2-7 TRBV29-1 TGCAGCGTGACCCCCGAGAGGACCTACGAGCAGTACTTC CSVTPERTYEQYF
. TRBD1 TRBJ1-1 TRBV30 TGTGCCTGGAGTCTATTAGACACGGTCCCGGGACAGGGAATGGGCACTGAAGCTTTCTTT CAWSLLDTVPGQGMGTEAFF
few TRBD2 TRBJ2-5 TRBV29-1 TGCAGCGTGCGGACTAGCGGGAGGGAGACCCAGTACTTC CSVRTSGRETQYF
. . TRBJ2-3 TRBV5-1 TGCGCCAGCAGCTTGAGATCAGGGGACCCTGGCACAGATACGCAGTATTTT CASSLRSGDPGTDTQYF
few . TRBJ2-3 TRBV18 TGTGCCAGCTCACCACTAGACTTCGGACAAACTAATACGCAGTATTTT CASSPLDFGQTNTQYF
. . TRBJ1-5 TRBV7-2 TGTGCCAGCAGCTTACAGGGTGCTGGACAGCCCCAGCATTTT CASSLQGAGQPQHF
. . TRBJ1-1 TRBV19 TGTGCCAGTAGTCTAGGTGAGGAGAACACTGAAGCTTTCTTT CASSLGEENTEAFF
few . TRBJ1-2 TRBV29-1 TGCAGCGTTGACAGGGATTATGGCTACACCTTC CSVDRDYGYTF
. . TRBJ1-5 TRBV28 TGTGCCATCCTGGGGGAGGACGGGGCGGGCCAGCCCCAGCATTTT CAILGEDGAGQPQHF
few . TRBJ1-5 TRBV19 TGTGCCAGTAGTATAGGAGAAAGCAATCAGCCCCAGCATTTT CASSIGESNQPQHF
few . TRBJ2-7 TRBV6-6 TGTGCCACTCAAGCCGGACAACCGGCCTACGAGCAGTACTTC CATQAGQPAYEQYF
. . TRBJ2-2 TRBV27 TGTGCCAGCAGTTCAGGGGATCCCGGGGAGCTGTTTTTT CASSSGDPGELFF
few . TRBJ1-1 TRBV6-6 TGTGCCAGCAGTAGAGCTGTCCCGGGGGAGACTGAAGCTTTCTTT CASSRAVPGETEAFF
few . TRBJ2-3 TRBV6-5 TGTGCCAGCAGTTACCAGTGGGAGGGCCCCACAGGGACGCAGTATTTT CASSYQWEGPTGTQYF
. TRBD2 TRBJ2-1 TRBV7-7 TGTGCTAGCAGCCGACTAGCGGGAGTTAACAATGAGCAGTTCTTC CASSRLAGVNNEQFF
few . TRBJ2-6 TRBV10-3 TGTGCCATCACCGACCAGGCTACTGGGGCCAACGTCCTGACTTTC CAITDQATGANVLTF
. . TRBJ1-1 TRBV6-5 TGTGCCAGCAGTTTGGACACCTCGAACACTGAAGCTTTCTTT CASSLDTSNTEAFF
. . TRBJ2-7 TRBV5-1 TGCGCCAGCAGCTTGGGACTTCGACAGCCCTACGAGCAGTACTTC CASSLGLRQPYEQYF
few . TRBJ1-1 TRBV7-2 TGTGCCAGCAGCTCAACCTCAGGAGGGACTGAAGCTTTCTTT CASSSTSGGTEAFF
few TRBD1 TRBJ2-7 TRBV28 TGTGCCAGCGGAATCCCCGGGACAGGCTCCTACGAGCAGTACTTC CASGIPGTGSYEQYF
few . TRBJ2-2 TRBV29-1 TGCAGCGTTGTAGCAGTCCGGACCGGGGAGCTGTTTTTT CSVVAVRTGELFF
few . TRBJ2-5 TRBV4-3 TGCGCCAGCAGCCCGACAGGACAAGAGACCCAGTACTTC CASSPTGQETQYF
few TRBD2 TRBJ2-1 TRBV27 TGTGCCAGCAGCTCCGGACTAGCGGGAGGTTCGGAGTTCTTC CASSSGLAGGSEFF